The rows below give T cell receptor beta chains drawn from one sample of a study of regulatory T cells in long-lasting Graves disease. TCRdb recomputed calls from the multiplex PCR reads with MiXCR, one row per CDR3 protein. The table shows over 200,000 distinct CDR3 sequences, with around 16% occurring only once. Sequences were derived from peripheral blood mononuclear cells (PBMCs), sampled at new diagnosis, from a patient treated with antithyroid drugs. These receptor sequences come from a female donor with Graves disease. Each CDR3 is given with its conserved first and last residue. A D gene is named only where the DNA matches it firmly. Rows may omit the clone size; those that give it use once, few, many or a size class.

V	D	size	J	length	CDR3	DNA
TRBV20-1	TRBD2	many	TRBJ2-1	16	CSARIRLAGDYNEQFF	TGCAGTGCTAGGATCAGACTAGCGGGAGACTACAATGAGCAGTTCTTC
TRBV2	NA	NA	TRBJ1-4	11	CASSDEEKLFF	TGTGCCAGCAGTGATGAAGAAAAACTGTTTTTT
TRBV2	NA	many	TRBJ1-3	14	CASSYSGAGNTIYF	TGTGCCAGCAGTTACTCAGGGGCCGGAAACACCATATATTTT
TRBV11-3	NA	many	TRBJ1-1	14	CASSLDPGGTEAFF	TGTGCCAGCAGCTTAGATCCTGGGGGGACTGAAGCTTTCTTT
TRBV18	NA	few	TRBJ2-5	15	CASSPPGWAQETQYF	TGTGCCAGCTCACCACCGGGGTGGGCCCAAGAGACCCAGTACTTC
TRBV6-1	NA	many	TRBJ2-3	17	CASSVQGHLFGTDTQYF	TGTGCCAGCAGTGTGCAGGGTCATTTATTCGGTACAGATACGCAGTATTTT
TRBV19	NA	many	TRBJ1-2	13	CASSMKGSYGYTF	TGTGCCAGTAGTATGAAGGGCAGCTATGGCTACACCTTC
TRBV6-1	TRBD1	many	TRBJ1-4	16	CASRPPPGQSSEKLFF	TGTGCCAGCAGACCACCTCCGGGACAGTCTTCGGAAAAACTGTTTTTT
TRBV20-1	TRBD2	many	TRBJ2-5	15	CSARDPGGRGETQYF	TGCAGTGCTAGAGATCCTGGCGGGAGAGGGGAGACCCAGTACTTC
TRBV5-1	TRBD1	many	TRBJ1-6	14	CASSHGQGRSPLHF	TGCGCCAGCAGCCACGGACAGGGACGGTCACCCCTCCACTTT
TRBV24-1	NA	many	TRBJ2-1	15	CATGSRSDPYNEQFF	TGTGCCACCGGGTCCCGGTCAGACCCTTACAATGAGCAGTTCTTC
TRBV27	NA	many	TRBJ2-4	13	CASSLTDLNIQYF	TGTGCCAGCAGTTTAACAGATTTAAACATTCAGTACTTC
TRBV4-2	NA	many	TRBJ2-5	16	CASSQAAGRAGETQYF	TGTGCCAGCAGCCAAGCGGCTGGAAGGGCAGGAGAGACCCAGTACTTC
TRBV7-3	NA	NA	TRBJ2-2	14	CASSKGLATGELFF	TGTGCCAGCAGCAAAGGACTGGCTACCGGGGAGCTGTTTTTT
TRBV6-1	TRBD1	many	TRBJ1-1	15	CASNRHGTGRTEAFF	TGTGCCAGCAACAGACACGGGACAGGGAGAACTGAAGCTTTCTTT
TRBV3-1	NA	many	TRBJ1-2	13	CASSHDGPASYTF	TGTGCCAGCAGCCATGACGGGCCCGCGAGCTACACCTTC
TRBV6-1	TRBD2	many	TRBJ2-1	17	CASRFPGTSGVYNEQFF	TGTGCCAGCAGATTTCCGGGGACTAGCGGTGTCTACAATGAGCAGTTCTTC
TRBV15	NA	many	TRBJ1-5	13	CATAAGPNQPQHF	TGTGCCACCGCGGCAGGGCCCAATCAGCCCCAGCATTTT
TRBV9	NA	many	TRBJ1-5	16	CASSVDAELLNQPQHF	TGTGCCAGCAGCGTAGATGCGGAACTTCTCAATCAGCCCCAGCATTTT
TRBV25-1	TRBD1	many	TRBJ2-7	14	CASSETGGRNEQYF	TGTGCCAGCAGTGAGACAGGGGGTAGGAACGAGCAGTACTTC
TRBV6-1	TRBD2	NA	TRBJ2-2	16	CASSLSGAANTGELFF	TGTGCCAGCAGTCTAAGCGGGGCGGCGAACACCGGGGAGCTGTTTTTT
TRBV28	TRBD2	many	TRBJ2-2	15	CASSIRTRYTGELFF	TGTGCCAGCAGTATCAGGACTAGATACACCGGGGAGCTGTTTTTT
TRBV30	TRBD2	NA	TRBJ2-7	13	CAWRPRGAYEQYF	TGTGCCTGGAGGCCTCGGGGGGCCTACGAGCAGTACTTC
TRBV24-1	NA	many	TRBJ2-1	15	CATSDLGGLNNEQFF	TGTGCCACCAGTGATTTGGGGGGACTTAACAATGAGCAGTTCTTC
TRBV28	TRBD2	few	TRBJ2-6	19	CASRLQSSGRAAGANVLTF	TGTGCCAGCAGACTCCAGTCCAGCGGGAGGGCCGCTGGGGCCAACGTCCTGACTTTC
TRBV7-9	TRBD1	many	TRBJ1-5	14	CASSSGQPNQPQHF	TGTGCCAGCAGCTCGGGACAGCCCAATCAGCCCCAGCATTTT
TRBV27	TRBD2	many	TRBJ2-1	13	CAKPGLAANEQFF	TGTGCCAAGCCGGGACTAGCGGCTAATGAGCAGTTCTTC
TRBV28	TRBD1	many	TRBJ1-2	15	CASSSQTGVGYGYTF	TGTGCCAGCAGTTCACAGACAGGGGTGGGCTATGGCTACACCTTC